A selection of T cell receptor beta chains follows, all from one sample in a study of blood T cells in healthy people across ages. TCRdb re-derived calls from the 5' RACE reads in MiXCR, one entry per CDR3 protein. The table includes hundreds of thousands of distinct CDR3 sequences, about 30% detected once. Sequenced material: blood. These receptors were taken from a woman at least 80 years old in good health. The CDR3 runs from the conserved cysteine through the conserved F or W. A D gene is named only where the DNA matches it firmly. Clone sizes are given selectively: once, few, many, or a class where the clone is expanded.

j_call d_call clone_size v_call cdr3_aa cdr3_nt
TRBJ2-4 - many TRBV6-5 CATTPQGKNIQYF TGTGCCACGACCCCCCAGGGCAAAAACATTCAGTACTTC
TRBJ2-4 - many TRBV9 CASSVIGDPRDIQYF TGTGCCAGCAGCGTAATCGGAGACCCAAGGGACATTCAGTACTTC
TRBJ2-5 TRBD2 many TRBV20-1 CSASGSTSGGGETQYF TGCAGTGCTTCCGGGTCGACTAGCGGGGGGGGGGAGACCCAGTACTTC
TRBJ2-7 - many TRBV20-1 CSARFGPREQYF TGCAGTGCTAGGTTTGGTCCCAGGGAGCAGTACTTC
TRBJ2-3 - few TRBV20-1 CSARSGDTQYF TGCAGTGCTAGATCGGGGGATACGCAGTATTTT
TRBJ2-5 - - TRBV4-3 CASSQGPLEGETQYF TGCGCCAGCAGCCAAGGCCCCCTAGAGGGTGAGACCCAGTACTTC
TRBJ1-2 - - TRBV5-1 CASSFGDGPYGYTF TGCGCCAGCAGCTTTGGGGACGGTCCCTATGGCTACACCTTC
TRBJ2-7 - many TRBV6-1 CASSAGVNYEQYF TGTGCCAGCAGTGCAGGGGTAAACTACGAGCAGTACTTC
TRBJ1-2 - many TRBV3-1 CASSQGPMFYGYTF TGTGCCAGCAGCCAAGGGCCAATGTTCTATGGCTACACCTTC
TRBJ2-1 - many TRBV27 CASSPRSTGRVYSDNEQFF TGTGCCAGCAGTCCTAGATCAACAGGGAGAGTTTATTCGGACAATGAGCAGTTCTTC
TRBJ2-7 - few TRBV20-1 CSARDNTYEQYF TGCAGTGCTAGGGACAATACCTACGAGCAGTACTTC
TRBJ1-1 TRBD1 many TRBV10-3 CAISASRPTGGDAEAFF TGTGCCATCAGTGCGTCACGACCCACAGGGGGGGATGCTGAAGCTTTCTTT
TRBJ2-5 - many TRBV29-1 CSVEDVHEQYF TGCAGCGTTGAAGATGTCCATGAGCAGTACTTC
TRBJ2-4 - few TRBV5-1 CASSLAMGAKNIQYF TGCGCCAGCAGCTTGGCTATGGGAGCCAAAAACATTCAGTACTTC
TRBJ2-7 - many TRBV27 CASSFLPGHPYEQYF TGTGCCAGCAGTTTTCTCCCAGGGCATCCCTACGAGCAGTACTTC
TRBJ2-5 - many TRBV4-2 CASSPLGVETQYF TGTGCCAGCAGCCCCCTCGGGGTGGAGACCCAGTACTTC
TRBJ1-1 - - TRBV20-1 CSAERTTFPTEAFF TGCAGTGCCGAACGGACGACATTTCCCACTGAAGCTTTCTTT
TRBJ2-3 TRBD2 - TRBV3-1 CASRHASGPQYF TGTGCCAGCAGGCACGCTAGCGGGCCGCAGTATTTT